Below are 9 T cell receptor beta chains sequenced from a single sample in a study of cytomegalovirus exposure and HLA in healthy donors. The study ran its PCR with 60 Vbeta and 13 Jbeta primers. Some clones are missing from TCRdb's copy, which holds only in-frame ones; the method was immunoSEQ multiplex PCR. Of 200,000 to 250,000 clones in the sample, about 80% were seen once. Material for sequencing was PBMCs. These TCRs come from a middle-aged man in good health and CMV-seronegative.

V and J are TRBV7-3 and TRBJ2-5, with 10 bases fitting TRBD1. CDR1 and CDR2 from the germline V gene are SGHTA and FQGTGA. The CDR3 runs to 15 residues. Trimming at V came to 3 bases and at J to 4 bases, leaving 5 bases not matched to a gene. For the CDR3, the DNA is TGTGCCAGCAGCTTCTTTGGGACAGGGGTAGAGACCCAGTACTTC. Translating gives CASSFFGTGVETQYF.

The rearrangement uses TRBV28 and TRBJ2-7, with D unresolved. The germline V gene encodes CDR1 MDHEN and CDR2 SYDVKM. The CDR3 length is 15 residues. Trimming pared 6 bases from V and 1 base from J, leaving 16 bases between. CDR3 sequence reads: CASSFSIGGSYEQYF. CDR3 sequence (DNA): TGTGCCAGCAGCTTCTCTATTGGCGGTTCCTACGAGCAGTACTTC.

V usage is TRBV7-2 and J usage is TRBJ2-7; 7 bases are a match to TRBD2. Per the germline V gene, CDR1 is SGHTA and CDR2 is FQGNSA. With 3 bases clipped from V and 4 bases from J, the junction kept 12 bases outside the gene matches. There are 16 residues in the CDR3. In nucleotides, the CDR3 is TGTGCCAGCAGCTTCTCTAGCGGTCGTCAGGGATACGAGCAGTACTTC. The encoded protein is CASSFSSGRQGYEQYF. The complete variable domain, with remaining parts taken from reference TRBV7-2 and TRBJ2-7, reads GAGVSQSPSNKVTEKGKDVELRCDPISGHTALYWYRQSLGQGLEFLIYFQGNSAPDKSGLPSDRFSAERTGGSVSTLTIQRTQQEDSAVYLCASSFSSGRQGYEQYFGPGTRLTVT.

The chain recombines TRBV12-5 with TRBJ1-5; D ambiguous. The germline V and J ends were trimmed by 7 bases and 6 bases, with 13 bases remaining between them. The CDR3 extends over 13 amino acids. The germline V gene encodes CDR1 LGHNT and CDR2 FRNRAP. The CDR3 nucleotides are TGTGCTAGTGCCTGGGGAGGAGGTCAGCCCCAGCATTTT. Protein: CASAWGGGQPQHF.

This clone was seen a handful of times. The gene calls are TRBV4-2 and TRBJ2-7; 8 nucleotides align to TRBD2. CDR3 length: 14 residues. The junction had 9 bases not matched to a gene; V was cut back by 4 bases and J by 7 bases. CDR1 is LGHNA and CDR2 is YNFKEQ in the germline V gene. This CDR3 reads CASSPLDGRGEQYF. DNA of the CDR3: TGTGCCAGCAGCCCCTTAGACGGGAGGGGTGAGCAGTACTTC.

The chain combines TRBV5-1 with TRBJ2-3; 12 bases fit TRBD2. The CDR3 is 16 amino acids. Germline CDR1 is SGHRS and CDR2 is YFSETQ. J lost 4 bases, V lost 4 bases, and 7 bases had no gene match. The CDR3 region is CASSIRTSGNPDTQYF. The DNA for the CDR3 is TGCGCCAGCAGCATAAGGACTAGCGGGAACCCAGATACGCAGTATTTT.

The CDR3: CASSKAGGETQYF. In nucleotides, the CDR3 is TGTGCCAGCAGCAAAGCGGGGGGAGAGACCCAGTACTTC. The genes are TRBV19 and TRBJ2-5; 9 nucleotides match TRBD2. This CDR3 region has 13 residues. The V and J ends lost 9 bases and 4 bases, in that order; junction bases with no gene match: 6. The germline CDR1 and CDR2 sequences are LNHDA and SQIVND (reference sequence).

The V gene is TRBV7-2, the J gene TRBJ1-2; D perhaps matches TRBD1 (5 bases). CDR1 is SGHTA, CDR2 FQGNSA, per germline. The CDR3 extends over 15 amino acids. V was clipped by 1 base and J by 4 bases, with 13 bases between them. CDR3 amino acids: CASSLELSGRYGYTF. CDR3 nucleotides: TGTGCCAGCAGCTTAGAGCTATCAGGGCGCTATGGCTACACCTTC.

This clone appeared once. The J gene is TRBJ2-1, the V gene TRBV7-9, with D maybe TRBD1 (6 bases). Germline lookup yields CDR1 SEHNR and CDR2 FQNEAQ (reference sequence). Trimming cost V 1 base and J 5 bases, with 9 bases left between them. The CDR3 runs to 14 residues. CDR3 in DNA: TGTGCCAGCAGCTTAGGGACAGCTGACAATGAGCAGTTCTTC. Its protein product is CASSLGTADNEQFF.